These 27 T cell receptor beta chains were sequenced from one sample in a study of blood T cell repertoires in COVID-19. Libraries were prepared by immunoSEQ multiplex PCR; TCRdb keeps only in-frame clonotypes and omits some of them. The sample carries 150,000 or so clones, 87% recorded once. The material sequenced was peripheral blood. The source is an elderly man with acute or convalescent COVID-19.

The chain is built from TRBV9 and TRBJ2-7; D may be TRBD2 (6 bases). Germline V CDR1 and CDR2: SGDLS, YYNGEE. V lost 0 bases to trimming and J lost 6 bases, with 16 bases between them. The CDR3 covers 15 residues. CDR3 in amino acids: CASSVDGLREREQYF. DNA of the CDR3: TGTGCCAGCAGCGTAGACGGACTACGAGAACGCGAGCAGTACTTC.

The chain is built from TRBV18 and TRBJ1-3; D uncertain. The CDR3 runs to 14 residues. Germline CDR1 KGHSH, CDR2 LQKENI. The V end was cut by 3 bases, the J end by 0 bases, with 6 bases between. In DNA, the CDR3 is TGTGCCAGCTCACCCGCGGACTCTGGAAACACCATATATTTT. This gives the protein CASSPADSGNTIYF.

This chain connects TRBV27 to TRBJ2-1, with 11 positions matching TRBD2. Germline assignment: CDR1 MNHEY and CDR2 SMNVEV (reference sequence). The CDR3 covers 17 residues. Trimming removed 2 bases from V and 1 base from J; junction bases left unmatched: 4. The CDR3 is CASSLGTSGGSYNEQFF. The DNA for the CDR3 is TGTGCCAGCAGTTTAGGGACTAGCGGCGGATCCTACAATGAGCAGTTCTTC.

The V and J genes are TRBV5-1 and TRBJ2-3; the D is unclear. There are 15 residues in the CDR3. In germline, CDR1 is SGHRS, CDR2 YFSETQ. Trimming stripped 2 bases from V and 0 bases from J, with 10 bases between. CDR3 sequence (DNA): TGCGCCAGCAGCTTCGCAGGCTTAAGCACAGATACGCAGTATTTT. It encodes CASSFAGLSTDTQYF.

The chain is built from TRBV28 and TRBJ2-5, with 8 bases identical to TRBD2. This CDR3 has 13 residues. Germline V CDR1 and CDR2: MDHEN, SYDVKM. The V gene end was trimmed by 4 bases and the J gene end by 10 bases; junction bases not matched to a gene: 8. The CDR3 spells CASSSGTSRDQYF. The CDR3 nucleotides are TGTGCCAGCAGTTCAGGGACTAGTCGGGACCAGTACTTC. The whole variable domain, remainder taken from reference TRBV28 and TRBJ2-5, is DVKVTQSSRYLVKRTGEKVFLECVQDMDHENMFWYRQDPGLGLRLIYFSYDVKMKEKGDIPEGYSVSREKKERFSLILESASTNQTSMYLCASSSGTSRDQYFGPGTRLLVL.

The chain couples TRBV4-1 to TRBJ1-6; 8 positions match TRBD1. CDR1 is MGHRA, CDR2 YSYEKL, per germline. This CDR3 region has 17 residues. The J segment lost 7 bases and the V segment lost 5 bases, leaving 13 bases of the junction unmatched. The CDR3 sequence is CASSTRTGYNLNSPLHF. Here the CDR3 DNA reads TGCGCCAGCAGCACCCGGACAGGGTACAACCTCAATTCACCCCTCCACTTT.

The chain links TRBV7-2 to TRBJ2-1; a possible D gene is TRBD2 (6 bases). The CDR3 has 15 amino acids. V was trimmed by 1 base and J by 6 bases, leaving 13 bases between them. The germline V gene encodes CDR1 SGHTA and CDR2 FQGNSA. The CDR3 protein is CASSLVWEVGNEQFF. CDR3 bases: TGTGCCAGCAGCTTAGTGTGGGAGGTTGGCAATGAGCAGTTCTTC.

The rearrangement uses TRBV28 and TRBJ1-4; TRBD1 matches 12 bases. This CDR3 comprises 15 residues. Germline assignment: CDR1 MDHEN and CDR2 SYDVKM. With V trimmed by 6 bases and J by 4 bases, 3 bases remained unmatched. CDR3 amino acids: CASRGTGGLNEKLFF. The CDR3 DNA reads TGTGCCAGCAGGGGGACAGGGGGCCTTAATGAAAAACTGTTTTTT.

Written as DNA, the CDR3 is TGTGCCAGCTCATTGGGGGGAGCAGATACGCAGTATTTT. It encodes CASSLGGADTQYF. The chain has TRBV18 and TRBJ2-3, with a tentative D call TRBD2 (6 bases). This CDR3 region has 13 residues. Per germline, CDR1 KGHSH and CDR2 LQKENI. Trimming cost V 5 bases and J 4 bases, with 10 bases left between them.

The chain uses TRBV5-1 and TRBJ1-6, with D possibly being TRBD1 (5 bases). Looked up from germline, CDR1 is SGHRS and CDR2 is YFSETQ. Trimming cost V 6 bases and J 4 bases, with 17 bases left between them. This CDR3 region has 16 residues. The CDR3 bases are TGCGCCAGCACCCCGGGAGCGGGGGGTTATAATTCACCCCTCCACTTT. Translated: CASTPGAGGYNSPLHF.

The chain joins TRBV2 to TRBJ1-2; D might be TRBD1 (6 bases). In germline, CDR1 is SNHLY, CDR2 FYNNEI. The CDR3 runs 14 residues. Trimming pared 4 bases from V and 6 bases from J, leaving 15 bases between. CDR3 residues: CASSAQQGVNGYTF. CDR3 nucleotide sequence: TGTGCCAGCAGTGCTCAACAGGGAGTGAATGGCTACACCTTC.

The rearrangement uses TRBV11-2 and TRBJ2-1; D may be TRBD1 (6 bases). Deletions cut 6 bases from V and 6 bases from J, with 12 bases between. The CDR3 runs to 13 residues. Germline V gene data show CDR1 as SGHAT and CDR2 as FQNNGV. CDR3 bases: TGTGCCAGCAGTAATAACAGGGTCAATGAGCAGTTCTTC. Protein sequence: CASSNNRVNEQFF.

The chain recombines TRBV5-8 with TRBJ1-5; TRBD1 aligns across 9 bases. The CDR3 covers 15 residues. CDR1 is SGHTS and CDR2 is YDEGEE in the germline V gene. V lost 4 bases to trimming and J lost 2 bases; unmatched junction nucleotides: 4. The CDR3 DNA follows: TGTGCCAGCAGCCCGGGACAGGGCGGCAATCAGCCCCAGCATTTT. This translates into CASSPGQGGNQPQHF.

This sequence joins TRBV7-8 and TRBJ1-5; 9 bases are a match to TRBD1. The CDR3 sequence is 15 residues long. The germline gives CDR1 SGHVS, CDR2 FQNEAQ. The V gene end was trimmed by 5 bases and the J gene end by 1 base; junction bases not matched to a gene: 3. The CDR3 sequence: CASSPGQGSNQPQHF. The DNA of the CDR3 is TGTGCCAGCAGCCCCGGACAGGGGAGCAATCAGCCCCAGCATTTT.

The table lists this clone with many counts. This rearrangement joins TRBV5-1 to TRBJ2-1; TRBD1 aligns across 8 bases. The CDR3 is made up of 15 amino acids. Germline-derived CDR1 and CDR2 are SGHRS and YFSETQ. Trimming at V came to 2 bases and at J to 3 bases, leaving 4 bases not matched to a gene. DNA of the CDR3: TGCGCCAGCAGCTTTCCAGGGGGCGTCTACAATGAGCAGTTCTTC. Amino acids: CASSFPGGVYNEQFF.

The CDR3 DNA reads TGTGCCAGCAGCCCGGGACTAGCTCATTCCCCGGGGTACTTC. Encoded protein: CASSPGLAHSPGYF. The chain carries TRBV2 and TRBJ2-7; 9 bases align to TRBD2. Trimming removed 6 bases from V and 12 bases from J; junction bases left unmatched: 15. The germline V gene has CDR1 SNHLY and CDR2 FYNNEI. The length of the CDR3 is 14 residues.

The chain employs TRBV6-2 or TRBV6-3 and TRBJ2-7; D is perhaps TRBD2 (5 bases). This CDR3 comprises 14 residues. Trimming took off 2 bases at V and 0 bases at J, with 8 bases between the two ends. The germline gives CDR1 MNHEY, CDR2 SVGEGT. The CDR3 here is CASSYGSVSYEQYF. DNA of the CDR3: TGTGCCAGCAGTTACGGTAGCGTCTCCTACGAGCAGTACTTC.

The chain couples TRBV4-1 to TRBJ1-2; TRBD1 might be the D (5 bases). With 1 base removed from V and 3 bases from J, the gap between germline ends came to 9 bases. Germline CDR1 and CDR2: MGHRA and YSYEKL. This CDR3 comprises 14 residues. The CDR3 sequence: CASSQVSRDYGYTF. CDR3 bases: TGCGCCAGCAGCCAAGTGAGCAGGGACTATGGCTACACCTTC.

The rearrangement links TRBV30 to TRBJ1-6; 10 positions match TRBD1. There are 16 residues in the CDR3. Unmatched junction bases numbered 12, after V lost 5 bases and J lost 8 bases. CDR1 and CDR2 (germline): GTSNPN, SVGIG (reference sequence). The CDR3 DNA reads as TGTGCCTGGGTCCCCCCCGGACAGGGGGAATATTCACCCCTCCACTTT. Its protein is CAWVPPGQGEYSPLHF.

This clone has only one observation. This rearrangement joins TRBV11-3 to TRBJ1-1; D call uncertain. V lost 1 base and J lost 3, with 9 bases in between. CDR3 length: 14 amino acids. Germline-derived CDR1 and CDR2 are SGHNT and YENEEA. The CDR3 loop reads CASSLAGRDTEAFF. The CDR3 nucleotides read TGTGCCAGCAGCTTAGCAGGAAGAGACACTGAAGCTTTCTTT.

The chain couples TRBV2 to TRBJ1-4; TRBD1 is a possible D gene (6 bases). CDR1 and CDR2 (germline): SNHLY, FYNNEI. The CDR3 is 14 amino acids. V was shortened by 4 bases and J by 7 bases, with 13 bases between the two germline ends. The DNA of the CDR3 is TGTGCCAGCAGTGGAACAGGGCGCAGTGAAAAACTGTTTTTT. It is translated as CASSGTGRSEKLFF. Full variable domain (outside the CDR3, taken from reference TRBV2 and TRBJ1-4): EPEVTQTPSHQVTQMGQEVILRCVPISNHLYFYWYRQILGQKVEFLVSFYNNEISEKSEIFDDQFSVERPDGSNFTLKIRSTKLEDSAMYFCASSGTGRSEKLFFGSGTQLSVL.

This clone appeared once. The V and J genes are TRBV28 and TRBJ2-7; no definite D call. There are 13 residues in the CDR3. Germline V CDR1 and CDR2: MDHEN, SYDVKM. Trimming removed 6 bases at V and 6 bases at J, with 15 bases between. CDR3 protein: CASRSPLGAEQYF. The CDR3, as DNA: TGTGCCAGCAGGTCACCCCTAGGTGCCGAGCAGTACTTC. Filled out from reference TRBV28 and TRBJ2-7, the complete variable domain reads DVKVTQSSRYLVKRTGEKVFLECVQDMDHENMFWYRQDPGLGLRLIYFSYDVKMKEKGDIPEGYSVSREKKERFSLILESASTNQTSMYLCASRSPLGAEQYFGPGTRLTVT.

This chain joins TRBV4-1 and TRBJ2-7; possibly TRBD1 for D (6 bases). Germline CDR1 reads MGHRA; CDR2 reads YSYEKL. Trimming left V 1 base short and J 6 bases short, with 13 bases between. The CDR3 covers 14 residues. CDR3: CASSQVSTGGEQYF. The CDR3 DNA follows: TGCGCCAGCAGCCAAGTTTCGACAGGCGGCGAGCAGTACTTC.

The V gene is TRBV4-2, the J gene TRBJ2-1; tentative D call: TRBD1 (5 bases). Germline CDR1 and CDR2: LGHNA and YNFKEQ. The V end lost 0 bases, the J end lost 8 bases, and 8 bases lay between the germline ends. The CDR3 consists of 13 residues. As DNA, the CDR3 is TGTGCCAGCAGCCAAGAGTCCAGGGATGAGCAGTTCTTC. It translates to CASSQESRDEQFF.

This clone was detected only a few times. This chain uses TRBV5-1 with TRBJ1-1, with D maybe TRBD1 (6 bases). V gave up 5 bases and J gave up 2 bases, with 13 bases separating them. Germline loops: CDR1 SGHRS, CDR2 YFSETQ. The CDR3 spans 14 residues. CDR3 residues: CASSEGTPNTEAFF. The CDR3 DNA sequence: TGCGCCAGCAGTGAGGGGACACCTAACACTGAAGCTTTCTTT.

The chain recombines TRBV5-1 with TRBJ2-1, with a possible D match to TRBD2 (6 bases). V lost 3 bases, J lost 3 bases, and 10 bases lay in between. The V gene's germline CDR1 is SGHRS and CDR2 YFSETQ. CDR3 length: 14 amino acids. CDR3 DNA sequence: TGCGCCAGCAGCTCGGGACTGAACTACAATGAGCAGTTCTTC. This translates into CASSSGLNYNEQFF.

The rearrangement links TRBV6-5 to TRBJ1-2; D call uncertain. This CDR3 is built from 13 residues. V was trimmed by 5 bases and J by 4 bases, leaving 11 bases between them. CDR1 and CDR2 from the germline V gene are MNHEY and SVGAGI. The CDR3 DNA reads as TGTGCCAGCAGTCCGAACACCCCCTATGGCTACACCTTC. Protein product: CASSPNTPYGYTF.